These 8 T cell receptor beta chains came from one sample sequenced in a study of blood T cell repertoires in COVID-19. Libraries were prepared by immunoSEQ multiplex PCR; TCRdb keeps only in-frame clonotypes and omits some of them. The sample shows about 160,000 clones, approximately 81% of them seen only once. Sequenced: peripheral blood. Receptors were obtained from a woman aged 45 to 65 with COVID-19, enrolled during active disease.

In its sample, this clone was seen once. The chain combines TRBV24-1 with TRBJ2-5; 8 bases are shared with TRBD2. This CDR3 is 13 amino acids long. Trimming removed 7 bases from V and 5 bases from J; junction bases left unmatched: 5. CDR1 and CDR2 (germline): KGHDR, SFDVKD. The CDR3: CATSRGGDETQYF. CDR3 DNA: TGTGCCACCAGCCGGGGGGGGGATGAGACCCAGTACTTC.

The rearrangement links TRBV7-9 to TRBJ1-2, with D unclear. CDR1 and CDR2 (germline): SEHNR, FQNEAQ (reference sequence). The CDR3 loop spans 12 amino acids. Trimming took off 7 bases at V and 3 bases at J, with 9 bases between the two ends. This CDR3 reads CASTEADYGYTF. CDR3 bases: TGTGCCAGCACCGAGGCGGACTATGGCTACACCTTC.

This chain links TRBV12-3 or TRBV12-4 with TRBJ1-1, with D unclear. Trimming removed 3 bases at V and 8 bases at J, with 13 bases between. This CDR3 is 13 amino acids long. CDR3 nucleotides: TGTGCCAGCAGTTTCGGGGATCCCTCCGAAGCTTTCTTT. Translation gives CASSFGDPSEAFF.

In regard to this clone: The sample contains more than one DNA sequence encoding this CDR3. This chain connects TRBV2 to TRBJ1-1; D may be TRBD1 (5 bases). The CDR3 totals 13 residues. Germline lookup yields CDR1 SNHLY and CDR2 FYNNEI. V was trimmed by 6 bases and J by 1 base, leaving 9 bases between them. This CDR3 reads CASSGQGNTEAFF. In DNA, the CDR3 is TGTGCCAGCAGCGGGCAGGGGAACACTGAAGCTTTCTTT. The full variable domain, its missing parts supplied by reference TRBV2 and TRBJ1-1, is EPEVTQTPSHQVTQMGQEVILRCVPISNHLYFYWYRQILGQKVEFLVSFYNNEISEKSEIFDDQFSVERPDGSNFTLKIRSTKLEDSAMYFCASSGQGNTEAFFGQGTRLTVV.

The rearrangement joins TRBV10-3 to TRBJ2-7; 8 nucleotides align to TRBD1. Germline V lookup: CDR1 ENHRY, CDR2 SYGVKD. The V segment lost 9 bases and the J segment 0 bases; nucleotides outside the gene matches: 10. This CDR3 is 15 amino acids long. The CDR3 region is CAIWTGRLDSYEQYF. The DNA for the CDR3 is TGTGCCATATGGACAGGGCGATTGGACTCCTACGAGCAGTACTTC.

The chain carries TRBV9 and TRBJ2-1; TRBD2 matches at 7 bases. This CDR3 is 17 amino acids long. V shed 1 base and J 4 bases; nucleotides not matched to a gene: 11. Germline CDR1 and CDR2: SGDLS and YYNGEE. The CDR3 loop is CASSVSRSSGEYNEQFF. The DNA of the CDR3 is TGTGCCAGCAGCGTAAGCCGGTCGAGCGGGGAGTACAATGAGCAGTTCTTC.

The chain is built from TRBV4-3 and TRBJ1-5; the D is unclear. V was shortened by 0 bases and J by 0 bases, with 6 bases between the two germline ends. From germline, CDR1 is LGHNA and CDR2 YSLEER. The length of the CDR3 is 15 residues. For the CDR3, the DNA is TGCGCCAGCAGCCAAGAGTTACATAGCAATCAGCCCCAGCATTTT. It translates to CASSQELHSNQPQHF.

The CDR3 DNA sequence: TGTGCCAGCAGTCTACAGGGGACCGGCACTGAAGCTTTCTTT. Translation gives CASSLQGTGTEAFF. V gene TRBV28 combines with J gene TRBJ1-1; 7 nucleotides match TRBD1. The germline V gene has CDR1 MDHEN and CDR2 SYDVKM. With V trimmed by 5 bases and J by 4 bases, 7 bases remained unmatched. The CDR3 runs to 14 residues.